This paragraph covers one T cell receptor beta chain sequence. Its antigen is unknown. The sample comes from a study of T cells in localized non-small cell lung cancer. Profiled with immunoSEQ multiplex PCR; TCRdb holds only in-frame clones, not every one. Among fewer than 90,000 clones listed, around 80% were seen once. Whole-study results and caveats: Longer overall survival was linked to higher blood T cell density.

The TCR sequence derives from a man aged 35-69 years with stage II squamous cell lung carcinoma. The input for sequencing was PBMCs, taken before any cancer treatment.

CDR3 sequence (DNA): TGCAGCGTGCGGGTAGGCGGACGGACCGGGGAGCTGTTTTTT. Protein sequence: CSVRVGGRTGELFF. The V and J genes are TRBV29-1 and TRBJ2-2, with D perhaps TRBD2 (5 bases). The V gene lost 6 bases and the J gene lost 5 bases, with 16 bases spanning the gap. Germline V gives CDR1 SQVTM, CDR2 ANQGSEA. The CDR3 is made up of 14 amino acids.